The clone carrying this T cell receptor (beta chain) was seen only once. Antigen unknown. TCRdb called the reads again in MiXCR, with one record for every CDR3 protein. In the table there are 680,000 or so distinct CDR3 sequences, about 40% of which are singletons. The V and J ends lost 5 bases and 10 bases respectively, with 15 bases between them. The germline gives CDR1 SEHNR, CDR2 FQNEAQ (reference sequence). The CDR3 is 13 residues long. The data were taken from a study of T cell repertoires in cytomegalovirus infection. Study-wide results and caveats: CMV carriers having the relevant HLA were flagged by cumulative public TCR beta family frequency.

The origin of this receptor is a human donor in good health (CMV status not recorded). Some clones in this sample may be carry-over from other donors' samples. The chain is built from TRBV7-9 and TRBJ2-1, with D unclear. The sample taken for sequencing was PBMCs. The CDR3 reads CASSPGPAVEQFF. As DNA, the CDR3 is TGTGCCAGCAGCCCGGGCCCTGCGGTCGAGCAGTTCTTC.